The T cell receptor beta chain under discussion was sequenced for a study of T cells expressing NK-cell markers. 5'RACE template switching with UMIs produced the TCR beta cDNA. TCRdb re-called the 5' RACE reads, yielding one record per CDR3 amino acid sequence without DNA. This sample's clone table lists a few hundred thousand distinct CDR3 sequences. The CDR3 sequence is 15 residues long. CDR1 and CDR2 from the germline V gene are SEHNR and FQNEAQ (reference sequence). Sequenced: blood T cells: a sorted CD56 or NKG2C T cell subset, CD4+ or CD8+ T cells, or bulk PBMC T cells (not recorded which). This receptor was obtained from a man aged 18-75 years in good health. The gene calls are TRBV7-9 and TRBJ1-3. The CDR3 reads CASSLGGLAGNTIYF.